This T cell receptor beta chain is drawn from a study of blood T cell repertoires in COVID-19. The data were produced by immunoSEQ multiplex PCR, yet TCRdb's version contains in-frame clones alone and is incomplete. The sample contains about 58,000 clones, roughly 84% of which appear only once. The germline gives CDR1 KGHDR, CDR2 SFDVKD. The CDR3 covers 14 residues. J was trimmed by 2 bases and V by 6 bases; bases with no gene match: 3. This chain joins TRBV24-1 and TRBJ1-5; 7 nucleotides line up with TRBD1. Sequencing input: peripheral blood. The TCR originated in a man in his fifties with COVID-19, enrolled during active disease. The CDR3 DNA sequence: TGTGCCACCAGTACAGGGGTTGGCAATCAGCCCCAGCATTTT. Translation: CATSTGVGNQPQHF.